The 11 T cell receptor beta chains listed next were all sequenced from one sample in a study of blood T cell repertoires in COVID-19. The assay was immunoSEQ multiplex PCR, and TCRdb's table has in-frame clones only and misses some. The sample carries around 250,000 clones, approximately 90% recorded once. Material for sequencing was PBMCs or T cells enriched from blood (not recorded which). The receptors were gathered from a woman between 25 and 40 years old who had recovered from COVID-19.

The V gene is TRBV18, the J gene TRBJ1-5; no clear D gene. Trimming cost V 2 bases and J 0 bases, with 8 bases left between them. The germline V gene encodes CDR1 KGHSH and CDR2 LQKENI. The CDR3 has 15 amino acids. CDR3 nucleotide sequence: TGTGCCAGCTCACCAACAGAGTATAGCAATCAGCCCCAGCATTTT. Translated: CASSPTEYSNQPQHF.

V and J are TRBV27 and TRBJ1-6; 8 bases align to TRBD1. V lost 5 bases and J lost 5; bases outside the gene matches: 11. The CDR3 extends over 17 amino acids. The germline CDR1 and CDR2 sequences are MNHEY and SMNVEV (reference sequence). The DNA of the CDR3 is TGTGCCAGCAGTCTAAGGCAGGGGGCGTTCAATAATTCACCCCTCCACTTT. Its translation: CASSLRQGAFNNSPLHF.

The V call is TRBV5-5, the J call TRBJ1-2; TRBD1 agrees at 8 bases. Germline values: CDR1 SGHKS, CDR2 YYEKEE (reference sequence). CDR3 size: 14 residues. V lost 0 bases and J lost 5; bases outside the gene matches: 3. The CDR3 is CASSLEDRVYGYTF. DNA of the CDR3: TGTGCCAGCAGCTTGGAGGACAGGGTTTATGGCTACACCTTC.

J is TRBJ1-1 and V is TRBV29-1, with D perhaps matching TRBD1 (5 bases). Germline CDR1 SQVTM, CDR2 ANQGSEA. Deletions cut 7 bases from V and 1 base from J, with 16 bases between. CDR3 length equals 14 residues. The CDR3 DNA sequence: TGCAGCGCCGTCGATCAGGGAGGGAACACTGAAGCTTTCTTT. Its translation: CSAVDQGGNTEAFF.

In this sample, this clone turned up once. This CDR3 reads CASSSEYRGRENIQYF. CDR3 coding DNA: TGTGCCAGCAGTTCGGAATACAGGGGGCGAGAGAACATTCAGTACTTC. V usage is TRBV28 and J usage is TRBJ2-4; 9 bases are a match to TRBD1. CDR3 length equals 16 residues. With 4 bases clipped from V and 7 bases from J, the junction kept 11 bases outside the gene matches. CDR1 is MDHEN and CDR2 is SYDVKM in the germline V gene.

CDR3 sequence (DNA): TGTGCCAGCCAAAATCACAGCTCTGGAAACACCATATATTTT. This gives the protein CASQNHSSGNTIYF. This rearrangement joins TRBV7-9 to TRBJ1-3; D unclear. Germline CDR1 and CDR2: SEHNR and FQNEAQ (reference sequence). Trimming took off 8 bases at V and 0 bases at J, with 11 bases between the two ends. The CDR3 consists of 14 residues.

V usage is TRBV9 and J usage is TRBJ2-7; D may correspond to TRBD1 or TRBD2 (6 bases each). The CDR3 is 13 amino acids. Germline CDR1 SGDLS, CDR2 YYNGEE. The germline V and J ends were trimmed by 4 bases and 7 bases, with 15 bases remaining between them. The CDR3 DNA reads as TGTGCCAGCAGCATAGGGGGGCTGGGGGAGCAGTACTTC. This translates into CASSIGGLGEQYF.

The chain uses TRBV7-3 and TRBJ1-1; 9 bases match TRBD1. Trimming at V came to 5 bases and at J to 5 bases, leaving 6 bases not matched to a gene. The CDR3 has 14 amino acids. Germline loops: CDR1 SGHTA, CDR2 FQGTGA. The CDR3 here is CASSPGTGSTEAFF. In nucleotides, the CDR3 is TGTGCCAGCAGCCCCGGGACAGGGTCAACTGAAGCTTTCTTT.

This rearrangement joins TRBV28 to TRBJ1-5; TRBD1 aligns across 7 bases. The V gene end was trimmed by 2 bases and the J gene end by 4 bases; junction bases not matched to a gene: 5. CDR1 and CDR2 from the germline V gene are MDHEN and SYDVKM. This CDR3 has 15 amino acids. CDR3 sequence (DNA): TGTGCCAGCAGTTTAGCGGGACAGCTTAATCAGCCCCAGCATTTT. Translating it yields CASSLAGQLNQPQHF.

V usage is TRBV14 and J usage is TRBJ2-1; tentative D call: TRBD2 (7 bases). Trimming took off 4 bases at V and 4 bases at J, with 17 bases between the two ends. This CDR3 region has 16 residues. The germline CDR1 and CDR2 sequences are SGHDN and FVKESK. DNA for the CDR3: TGTGCCAGCAGCCCCGCAGGACGGGGGGCATACAATGAGCAGTTCTTC. Residues: CASSPAGRGAYNEQFF.

This chain links TRBV27 with TRBJ1-1, with 10 bases aligning to TRBD1. V dropped 3 bases and J dropped 1; count of bases not matched to a gene: 5. This CDR3 contains 16 residues. CDR1 MNHEY and CDR2 SMNVEV come from the germline V gene (reference sequence). CDR3 sequence reads: CASSFDRGLGNTEAFF. The CDR3 region has the DNA TGTGCCAGCAGTTTCGACAGGGGGCTCGGGAACACTGAAGCTTTCTTT.